Sequencing of this T cell receptor (beta chain) was carried out in a study of technical replicates of blood from several donors. Profiling relied on immunoSEQ multiplex PCR, and the TCRdb table lists in-frame clones only, not all of them. Of roughly 87,000 clones listed, 91% are singletons. This clone was seen once. With V trimmed by 0 bases and J by 4 bases, 6 bases remained unmatched. CDR3 length: 16 residues. Per germline, CDR1 SGHRS and CDR2 YFSETQ. Source material: T cells isolated from PBMCs. V gene TRBV5-1 combines with J gene TRBJ2-1, with TRBD1 identical over 8 bases. The TCR originated in a human donor in good health. The CDR3 spells CASSLGGTGTYNEQFF. DNA for the CDR3: TGCGCCAGCAGCTTGGGGGGGACAGGTACTTACAATGAGCAGTTCTTC.